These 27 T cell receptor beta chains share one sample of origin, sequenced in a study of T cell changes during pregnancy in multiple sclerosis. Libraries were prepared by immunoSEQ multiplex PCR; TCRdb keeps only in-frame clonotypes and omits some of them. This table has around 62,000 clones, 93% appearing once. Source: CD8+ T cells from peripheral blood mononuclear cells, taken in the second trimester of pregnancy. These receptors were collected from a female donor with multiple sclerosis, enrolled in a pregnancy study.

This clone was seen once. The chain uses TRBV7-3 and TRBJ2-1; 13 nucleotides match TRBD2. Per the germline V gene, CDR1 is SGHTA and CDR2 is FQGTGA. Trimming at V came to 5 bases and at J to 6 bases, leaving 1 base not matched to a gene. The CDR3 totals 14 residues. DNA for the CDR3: TGTGCCAGCAGCACTAGCGGGGGGGCCAATGAGCAGTTCTTC. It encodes CASSTSGGANEQFF.

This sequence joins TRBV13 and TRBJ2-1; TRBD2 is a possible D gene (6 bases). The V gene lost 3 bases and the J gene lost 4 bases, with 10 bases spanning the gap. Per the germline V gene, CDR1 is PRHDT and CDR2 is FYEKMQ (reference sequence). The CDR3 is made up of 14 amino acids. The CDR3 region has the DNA TGTGCCAGCAGCTTCCGGGGGAGATACAATGAGCAGTTCTTC. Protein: CASSFRGRYNEQFF.

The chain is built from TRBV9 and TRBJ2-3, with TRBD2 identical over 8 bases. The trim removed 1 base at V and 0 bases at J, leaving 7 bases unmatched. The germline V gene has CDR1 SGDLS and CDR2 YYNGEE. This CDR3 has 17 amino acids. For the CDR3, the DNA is TGTGCCAGCAGCGTACAGCTAGCGGGTCATAGCACAGATACGCAGTATTTT. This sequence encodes CASSVQLAGHSTDTQYF.

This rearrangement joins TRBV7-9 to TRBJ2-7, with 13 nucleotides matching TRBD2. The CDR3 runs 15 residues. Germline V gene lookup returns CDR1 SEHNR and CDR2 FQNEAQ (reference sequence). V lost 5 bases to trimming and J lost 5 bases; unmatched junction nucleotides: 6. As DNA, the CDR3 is TGTGCCAGCAGCCCACGGACTAGCGGGAGAAACGAGCAGTACTTC. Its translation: CASSPRTSGRNEQYF.

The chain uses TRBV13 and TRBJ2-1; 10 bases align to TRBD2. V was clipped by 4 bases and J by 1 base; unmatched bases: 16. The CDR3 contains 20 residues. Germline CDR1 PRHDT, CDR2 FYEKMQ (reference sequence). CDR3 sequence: CASSSPPDASGGYSYNEQFF. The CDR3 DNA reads TGTGCCAGCAGCTCCCCCCCCGATGCTAGCGGGGGTTATTCCTACAATGAGCAGTTCTTC.

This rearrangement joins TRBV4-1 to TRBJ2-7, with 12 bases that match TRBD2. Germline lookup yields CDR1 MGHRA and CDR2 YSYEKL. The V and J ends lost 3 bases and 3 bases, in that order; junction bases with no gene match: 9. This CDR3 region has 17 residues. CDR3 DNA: TGCGCCAGCAGCCAGACCCAAGGACTAGCGGGATTCTACGAGCAGTACTTC. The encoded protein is CASSQTQGLAGFYEQYF.

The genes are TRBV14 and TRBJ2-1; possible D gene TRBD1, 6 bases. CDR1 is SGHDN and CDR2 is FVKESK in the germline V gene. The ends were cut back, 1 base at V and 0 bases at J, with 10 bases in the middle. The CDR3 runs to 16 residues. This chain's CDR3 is CASSQAGTSSYNEQFF. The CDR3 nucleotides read TGTGCCAGCAGCCAAGCGGGGACAAGCTCCTACAATGAGCAGTTCTTC. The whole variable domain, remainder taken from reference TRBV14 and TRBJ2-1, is EAGVTQFPSHSVIEKGQTVTLRCDPISGHDNLYWYRRVMGKEIKFLLHFVKESKQDESGMPNNRFLAERTGGTYSTLKVQPAELEDSGVYFCASSQAGTSSYNEQFFGPGTRLTVL.

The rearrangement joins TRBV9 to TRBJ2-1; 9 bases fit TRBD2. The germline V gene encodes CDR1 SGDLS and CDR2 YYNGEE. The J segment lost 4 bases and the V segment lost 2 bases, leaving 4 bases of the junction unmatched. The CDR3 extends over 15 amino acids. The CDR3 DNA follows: TGTGCCAGCAGCGTGTTAGCGGGAGTTTACAATGAGCAGTTCTTC. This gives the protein CASSVLAGVYNEQFF.

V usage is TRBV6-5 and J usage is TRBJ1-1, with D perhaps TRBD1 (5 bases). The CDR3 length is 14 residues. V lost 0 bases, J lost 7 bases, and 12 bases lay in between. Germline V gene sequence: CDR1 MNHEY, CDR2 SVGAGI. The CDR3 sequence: CASSYSNRPIEAFF. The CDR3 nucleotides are TGTGCCAGCAGTTACTCAAACAGGCCTATTGAAGCTTTCTTT.

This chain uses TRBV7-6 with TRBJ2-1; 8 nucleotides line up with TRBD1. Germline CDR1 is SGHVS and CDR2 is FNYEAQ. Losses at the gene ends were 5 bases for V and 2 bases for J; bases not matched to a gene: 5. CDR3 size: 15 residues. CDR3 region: CASSLDRATYNEQFF. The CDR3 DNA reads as TGTGCCAGCAGCCTGGACAGGGCGACCTACAATGAGCAGTTCTTC.

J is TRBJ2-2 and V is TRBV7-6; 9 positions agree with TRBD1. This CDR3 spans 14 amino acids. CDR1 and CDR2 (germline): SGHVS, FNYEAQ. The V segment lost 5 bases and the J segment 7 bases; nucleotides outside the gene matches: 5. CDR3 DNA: TGTGCCAGCAGCCCGGGACAGGGTCTCGGGGAGCTGTTTTTT. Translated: CASSPGQGLGELFF. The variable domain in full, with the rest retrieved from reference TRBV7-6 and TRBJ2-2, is GAGVSQSPRYKVTKRGQDVALRCDPISGHVSLYWYRQALGQGPEFLTYFNYEAQQDKSGLPNDRFSAERPEGSISTLTIQRTEQRDSAMYRCASSPGQGLGELFFGEGSRLTVL.

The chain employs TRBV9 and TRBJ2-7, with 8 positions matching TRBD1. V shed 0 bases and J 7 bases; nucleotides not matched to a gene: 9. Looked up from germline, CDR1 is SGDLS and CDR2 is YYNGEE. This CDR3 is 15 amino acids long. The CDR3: CASSVGQGAALEQYF. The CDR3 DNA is TGTGCCAGCAGCGTAGGTCAGGGGGCTGCGCTGGAGCAGTACTTC.

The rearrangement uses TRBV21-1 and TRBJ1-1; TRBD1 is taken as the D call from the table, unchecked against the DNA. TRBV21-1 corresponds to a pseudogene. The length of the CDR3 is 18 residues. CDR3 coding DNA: TGTGCCAGCAGCAAAGGGGACAGGGGGCGGGGGGTGGACACTGAAGCTTTCTTT. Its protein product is CASSKGDRGRGVDTEAFF.

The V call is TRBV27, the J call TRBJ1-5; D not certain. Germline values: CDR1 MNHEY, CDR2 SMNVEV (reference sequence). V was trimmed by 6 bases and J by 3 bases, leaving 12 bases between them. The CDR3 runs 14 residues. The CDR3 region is CASSTWALNQPQHF. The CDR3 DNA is TGTGCCAGCAGCACGTGGGCCCTCAATCAGCCCCAGCATTTT.

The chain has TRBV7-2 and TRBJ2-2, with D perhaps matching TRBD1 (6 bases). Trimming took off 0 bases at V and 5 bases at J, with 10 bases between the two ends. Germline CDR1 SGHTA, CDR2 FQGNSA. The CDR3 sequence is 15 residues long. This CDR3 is CASSLAQGGTGELFF. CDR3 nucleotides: TGTGCCAGCAGCTTAGCACAGGGTGGAACCGGGGAGCTGTTTTTT. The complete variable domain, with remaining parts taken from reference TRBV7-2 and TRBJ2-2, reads GAGVSQSPSNKVTEKGKDVELRCDPISGHTALYWYRQSLGQGLEFLIYFQGNSAPDKSGLPSDRFSAERTGGSVSTLTIQRTQQEDSAVYLCASSLAQGGTGELFFGEGSRLTVL.

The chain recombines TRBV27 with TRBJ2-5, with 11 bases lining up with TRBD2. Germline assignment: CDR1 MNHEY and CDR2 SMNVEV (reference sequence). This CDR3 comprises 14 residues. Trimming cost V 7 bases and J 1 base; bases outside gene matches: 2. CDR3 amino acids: CASTSGGIQETQYF. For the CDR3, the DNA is TGTGCCAGCACTAGCGGGGGGATCCAAGAGACCCAGTACTTC.

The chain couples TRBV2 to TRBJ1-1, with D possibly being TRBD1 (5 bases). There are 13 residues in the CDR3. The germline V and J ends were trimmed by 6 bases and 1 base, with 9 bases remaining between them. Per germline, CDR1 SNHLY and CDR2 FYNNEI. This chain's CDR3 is CASSAQGNTEAFF. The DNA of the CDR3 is TGTGCCAGCAGCGCCCAGGGGAACACTGAAGCTTTCTTT.

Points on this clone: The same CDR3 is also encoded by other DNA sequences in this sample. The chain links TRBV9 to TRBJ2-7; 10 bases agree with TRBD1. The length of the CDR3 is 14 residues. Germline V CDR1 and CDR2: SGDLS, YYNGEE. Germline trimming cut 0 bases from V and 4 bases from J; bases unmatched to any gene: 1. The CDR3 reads CASSVGQGAYEQYF. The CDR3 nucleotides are TGTGCCAGCAGCGTAGGACAGGGGGCATACGAGCAGTACTTC.

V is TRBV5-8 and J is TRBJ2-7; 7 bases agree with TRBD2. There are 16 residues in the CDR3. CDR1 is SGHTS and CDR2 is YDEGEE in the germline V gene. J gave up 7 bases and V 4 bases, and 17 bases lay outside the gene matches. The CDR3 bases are TGTGCCAGCAGCCCCCAGGCCCCACGGGGGGAATGGGAGCAGTACTTC. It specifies CASSPQAPRGEWEQYF.

CDR3 sequence: CASGTGLNTEAFF. Here the CDR3 DNA reads TGTGCCAGCGGAACAGGGCTGAACACTGAAGCTTTCTTT. The chain combines TRBV19 with TRBJ1-1; possibly TRBD1 for D (6 bases). The V and J ends lost 9 bases and 0 bases respectively, with 11 bases between them. CDR3 length: 13 residues. The germline CDR1 and CDR2 sequences are LNHDA and SQIVND (reference sequence).

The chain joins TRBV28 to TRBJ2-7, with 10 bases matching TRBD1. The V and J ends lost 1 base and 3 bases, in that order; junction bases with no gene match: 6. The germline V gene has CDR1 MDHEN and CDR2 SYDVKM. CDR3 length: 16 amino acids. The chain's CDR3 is CASSLYRTGGDYEQYF. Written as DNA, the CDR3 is TGTGCCAGCAGTTTATATCGGACAGGGGGGGACTACGAGCAGTACTTC.

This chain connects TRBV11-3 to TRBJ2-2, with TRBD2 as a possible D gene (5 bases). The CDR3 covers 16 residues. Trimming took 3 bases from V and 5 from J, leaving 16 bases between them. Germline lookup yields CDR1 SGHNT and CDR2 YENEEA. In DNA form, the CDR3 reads TGTGCCAGCAGCTTGAACCGGGGAGAATGGACCGGGGAGCTGTTTTTT. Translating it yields CASSLNRGEWTGELFF.

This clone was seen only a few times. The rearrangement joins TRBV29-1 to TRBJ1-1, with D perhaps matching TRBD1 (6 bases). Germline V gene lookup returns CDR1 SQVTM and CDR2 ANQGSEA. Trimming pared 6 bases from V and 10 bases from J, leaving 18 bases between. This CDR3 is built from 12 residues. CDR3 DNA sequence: TGCAGCGTCCTCCATGAGGGGGAAGTAGCTTTCTTT. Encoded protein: CSVLHEGEVAFF.

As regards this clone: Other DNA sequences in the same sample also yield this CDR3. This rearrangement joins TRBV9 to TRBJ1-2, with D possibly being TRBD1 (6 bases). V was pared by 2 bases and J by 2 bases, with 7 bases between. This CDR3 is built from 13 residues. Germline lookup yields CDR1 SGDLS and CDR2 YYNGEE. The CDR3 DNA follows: TGTGCCAGCAGCGTCGGACAGAACTATGGCTACACCTTC. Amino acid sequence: CASSVGQNYGYTF.

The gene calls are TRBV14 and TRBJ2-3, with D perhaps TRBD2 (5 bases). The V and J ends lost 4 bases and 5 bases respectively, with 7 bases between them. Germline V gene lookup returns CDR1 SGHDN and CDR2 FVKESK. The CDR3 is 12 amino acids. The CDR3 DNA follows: TGTGCCAGCAGCCCACGGGAAGATACGCAGTATTTT. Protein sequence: CASSPREDTQYF.

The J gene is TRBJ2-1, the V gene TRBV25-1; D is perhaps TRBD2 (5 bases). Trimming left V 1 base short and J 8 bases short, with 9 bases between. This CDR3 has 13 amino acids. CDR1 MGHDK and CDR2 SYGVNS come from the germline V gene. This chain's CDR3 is CASSEWGADEQFF. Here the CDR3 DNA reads TGTGCCAGCAGTGAATGGGGAGCGGATGAGCAGTTCTTC.

CDR3 DNA sequence: TGTGCCAGTAGTATGTGGCTAGCGGGGCAAGAGACCCAGTACTTC. Its protein product is CASSMWLAGQETQYF. V is TRBV19 and J is TRBJ2-5, with 9 bases matching TRBD2. This CDR3 is built from 15 residues. CDR1 is LNHDA and CDR2 is SQIVND in the germline V gene (reference sequence). J was trimmed by 2 bases and V by 3 bases; bases with no gene match: 4.